A selection of T cell receptor beta chains follows, all from one sample in a study of shared clonotypes between healthy human individuals. The table came from immunoSEQ multiplex PCR; TCRdb's copy has only in-frame clones and leaves some out. The sample lists roughly 2,300,000 clones, just under 95% seen once, with approximately 0.39% in the top ten. Sequenced input: naive CD4+ T cells from PBMCs. The receptor source for this set is a man younger than 35 in good health. Some clones in this sample may be carry-over from other donors' samples. CDR3s include the opening cysteine and the closing phenylalanine or tryptophan. The order of the fields is clone size, J gene, D gene, V gene, CDR3 protein, CDR3 DNA. The D gene is left open where the match is weak. Size is stated for part of the rows, as once, few or many counts, or as a class when the clone is expanded.

clone_size: NA; j_call: TRBJ2-1; d_call: TRBD2; v_call: TRBV4-2; cdr3_aa: CASSQLTSGSYNEQFF; cdr3_nt: TGTGCCAGCAGCCAGCTTACTAGCGGGAGCTACAATGAGCAGTTCTTC
clone_size: NA; j_call: TRBJ2-2; d_call: NA; v_call: TRBV10-2; cdr3_aa: CASSEARGELFF; cdr3_nt: TGCGCCAGCAGTGAGGCGAGAGGGGAGCTGTTTTTT
clone_size: NA; j_call: TRBJ1-5; d_call: TRBD1; v_call: TRBV28; cdr3_aa: CASSLGTGIQGPQHF; cdr3_nt: TGTGCCAGCAGTTTAGGGACAGGAATACAGGGGCCCCAGCATTTT
clone_size: NA; j_call: TRBJ1-6; d_call: NA; v_call: TRBV5-1; cdr3_aa: CASSSGDSYYNSPLHF; cdr3_nt: TGCGCCAGCAGCTCAGGCGACAGCTACTATAATTCACCCCTCCACTTT
clone_size: NA; j_call: TRBJ2-5; d_call: TRBD1; v_call: TRBV5-1; cdr3_aa: CASSLVGDSQNGETQYF; cdr3_nt: TGCGCCAGCAGCTTGGTCGGGGACAGCCAAAATGGAGAGACCCAGTACTTC
clone_size: once; j_call: TRBJ2-3; d_call: TRBD2; v_call: TRBV4-1; cdr3_aa: CASSQGLSGSLYTQYF; cdr3_nt: TGCGCCAGCAGCCAAGGGTTAAGCGGGAGCTTATATACGCAGTATTTT
clone_size: NA; j_call: TRBJ2-5; d_call: NA; v_call: TRBV15; cdr3_aa: CATSRRGGGVETQYF; cdr3_nt: TGTGCCACCAGCAGGCGAGGGGGAGGAGTGGAGACCCAGTACTTC
clone_size: NA; j_call: TRBJ2-3; d_call: TRBD2; v_call: TRBV18; cdr3_aa: CASSPIGPSGRNGSRTDTQYF; cdr3_nt: TGTGCCAGCTCACCAATAGGGCCTAGCGGGAGGAACGGGTCTCGGACAGATACGCAGTATTTT
clone_size: NA; j_call: TRBJ2-5; d_call: NA; v_call: TRBV30; cdr3_aa: CAGGIARQETQYF; cdr3_nt: TGTGCCGGGGGGATAGCGCGACAAGAGACCCAGTACTTC
clone_size: NA; j_call: TRBJ2-2; d_call: NA; v_call: TRBV4-1; cdr3_aa: CASSRRFGLPESTGELFF; cdr3_nt: TGCGCCAGCAGCCGCCGCTTTGGGCTACCTGAGAGCACCGGGGAGCTGTTTTTT